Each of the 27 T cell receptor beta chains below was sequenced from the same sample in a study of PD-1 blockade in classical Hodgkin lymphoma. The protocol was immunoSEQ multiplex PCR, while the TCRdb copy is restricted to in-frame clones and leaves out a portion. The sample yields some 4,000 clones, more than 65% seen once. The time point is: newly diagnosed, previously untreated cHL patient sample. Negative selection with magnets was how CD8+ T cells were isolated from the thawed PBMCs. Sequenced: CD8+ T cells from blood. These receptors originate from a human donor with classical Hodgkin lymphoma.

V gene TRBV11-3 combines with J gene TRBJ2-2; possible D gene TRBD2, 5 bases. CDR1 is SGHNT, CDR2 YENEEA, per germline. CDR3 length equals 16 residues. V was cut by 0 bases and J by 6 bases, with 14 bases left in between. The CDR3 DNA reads TGTGCCAGCAGCTTAGATCAGAGGGAGTCTCCCGGGGAGCTGTTTTTT. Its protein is CASSLDQRESPGELFF.

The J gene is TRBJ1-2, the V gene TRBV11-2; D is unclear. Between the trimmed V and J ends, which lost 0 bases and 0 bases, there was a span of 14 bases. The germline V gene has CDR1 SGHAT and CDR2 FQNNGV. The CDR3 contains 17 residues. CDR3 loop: CASSLEYSGTANYGYTF. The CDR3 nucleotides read TGTGCCAGCAGCTTAGAATACTCGGGCACCGCTAACTATGGCTACACCTTC.

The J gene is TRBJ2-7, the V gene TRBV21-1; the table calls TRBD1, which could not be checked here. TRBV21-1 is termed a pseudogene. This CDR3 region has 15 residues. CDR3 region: CASSKFWYRTYEQYF. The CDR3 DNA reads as TGTGCCAGCAGCAAATTTTGGTACAGAACCTACGAGCAGTACTTC.

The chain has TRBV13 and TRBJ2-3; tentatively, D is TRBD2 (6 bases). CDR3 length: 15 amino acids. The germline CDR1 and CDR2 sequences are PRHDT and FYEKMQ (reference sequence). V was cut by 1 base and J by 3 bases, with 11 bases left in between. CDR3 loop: CASSLEVGGTDTQYF. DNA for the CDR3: TGTGCCAGCAGCTTAGAAGTGGGAGGAACAGATACGCAGTATTTT.

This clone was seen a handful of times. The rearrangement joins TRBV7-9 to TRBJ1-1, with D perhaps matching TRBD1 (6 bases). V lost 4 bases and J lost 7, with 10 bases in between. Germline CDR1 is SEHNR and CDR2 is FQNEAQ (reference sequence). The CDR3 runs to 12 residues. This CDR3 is CASSSDSLEAFF. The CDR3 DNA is TGTGCCAGCAGCTCGGACAGCCTTGAAGCTTTCTTT. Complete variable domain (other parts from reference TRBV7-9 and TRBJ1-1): DTGVSQNPRHKITKRGQNVTFRCDPISEHNRLYWYRQTLGQGPEFLTYFQNEAQLEKSRLLSDRFSAERPKGSFSTLEIQRTEQGDSAMYLCASSSDSLEAFFGQGTRLTVV.

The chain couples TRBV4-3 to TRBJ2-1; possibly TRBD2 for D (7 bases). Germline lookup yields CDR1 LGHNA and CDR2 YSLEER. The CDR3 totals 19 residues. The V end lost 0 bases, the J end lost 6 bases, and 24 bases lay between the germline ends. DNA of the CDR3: TGCGCCAGCAGCCAAGAAACGCCTAGGTCGGCGGGGGCGGGCAATGAGCAGTTCTTC. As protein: CASSQETPRSAGAGNEQFF.

CDR3 sequence: CASSQVAGLGQPQHF. The CDR3 coding sequence is TGCGCCAGCAGCCAAGTGGCAGGGTTGGGTCAGCCCCAGCATTTT. This chain uses TRBV4-3 with TRBJ1-5, with TRBD1 as a possible D gene (5 bases). Trimming removed 1 base from V and 6 bases from J, with 13 bases in between. Germline V CDR1 and CDR2: LGHNA, YSLEER. The CDR3 runs 15 residues.

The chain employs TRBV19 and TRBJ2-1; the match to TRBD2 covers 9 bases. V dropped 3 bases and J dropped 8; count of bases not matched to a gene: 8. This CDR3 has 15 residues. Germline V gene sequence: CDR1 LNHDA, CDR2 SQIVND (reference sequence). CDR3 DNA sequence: TGTGCCAGTAGTATGAGGCGGGAGGGCCGCTATGAGCAGTTCTTC. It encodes CASSMRREGRYEQFF.

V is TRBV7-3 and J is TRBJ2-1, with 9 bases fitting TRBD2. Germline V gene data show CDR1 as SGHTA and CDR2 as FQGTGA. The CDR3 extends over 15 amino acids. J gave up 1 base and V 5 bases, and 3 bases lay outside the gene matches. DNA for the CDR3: TGTGCCAGCAGCAGTAGCGGGAGATCCTACAATGAGCAGTTCTTC. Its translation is CASSSSGRSYNEQFF.

The CDR3 sequence is CASSQGFGFGEETQYF. The CDR3 DNA reads TGCGCCAGCAGCCAAGGTTTTGGGTTCGGGGAGGAGACCCAGTACTTC. V usage is TRBV4-3 and J usage is TRBJ2-5; TRBD2 is a possible D gene (5 bases). The CDR3 loop spans 16 amino acids. Germline values: CDR1 LGHNA, CDR2 YSLEER. V was pared by 1 base and J by 5 bases, with 17 bases between.

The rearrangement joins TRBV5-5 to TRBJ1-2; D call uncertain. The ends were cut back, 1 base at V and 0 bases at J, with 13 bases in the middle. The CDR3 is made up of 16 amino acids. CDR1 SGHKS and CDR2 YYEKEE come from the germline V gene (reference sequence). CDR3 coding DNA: TGTGCCAGCAGCTTGAATGTTGGATACTCTAACTATGGCTACACCTTC. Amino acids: CASSLNVGYSNYGYTF.

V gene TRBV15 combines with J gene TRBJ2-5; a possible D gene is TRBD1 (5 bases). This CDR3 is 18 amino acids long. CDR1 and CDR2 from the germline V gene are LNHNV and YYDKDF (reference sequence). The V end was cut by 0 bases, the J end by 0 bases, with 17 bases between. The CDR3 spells CATSRDGVGQRYQETQYF. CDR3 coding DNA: TGTGCCACCAGCAGAGATGGGGTGGGGCAACGGTACCAAGAGACCCAGTACTTC.

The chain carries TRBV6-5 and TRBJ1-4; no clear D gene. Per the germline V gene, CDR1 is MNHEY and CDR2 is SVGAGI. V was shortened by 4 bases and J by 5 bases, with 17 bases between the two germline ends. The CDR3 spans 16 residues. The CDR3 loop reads CASSSISQDGNEKLFF. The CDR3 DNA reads TGTGCCAGCAGTTCGATATCTCAGGACGGGAATGAAAAACTGTTTTTT.

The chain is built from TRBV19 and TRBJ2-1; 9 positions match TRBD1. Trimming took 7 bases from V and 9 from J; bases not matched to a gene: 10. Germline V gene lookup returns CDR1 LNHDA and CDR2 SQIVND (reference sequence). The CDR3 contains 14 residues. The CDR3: CASTKQTGGGEQFF. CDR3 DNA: TGTGCCAGTACCAAACAGACAGGGGGTGGTGAGCAGTTCTTC.

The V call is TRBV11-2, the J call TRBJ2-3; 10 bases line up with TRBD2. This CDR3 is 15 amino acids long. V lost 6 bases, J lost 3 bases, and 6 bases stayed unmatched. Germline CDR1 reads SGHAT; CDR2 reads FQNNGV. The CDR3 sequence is CASSPGTSVTDTQYF. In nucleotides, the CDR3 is TGTGCCAGCAGTCCCGGGACTAGCGTTACAGATACGCAGTATTTT.

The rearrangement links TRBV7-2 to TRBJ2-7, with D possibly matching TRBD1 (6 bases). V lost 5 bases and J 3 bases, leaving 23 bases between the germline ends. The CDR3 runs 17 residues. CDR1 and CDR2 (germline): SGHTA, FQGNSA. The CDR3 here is CASSHPSILGQYYEQYF. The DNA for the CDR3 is TGTGCCAGCAGCCATCCAAGTATACTAGGACAGTACTACGAGCAGTACTTC.

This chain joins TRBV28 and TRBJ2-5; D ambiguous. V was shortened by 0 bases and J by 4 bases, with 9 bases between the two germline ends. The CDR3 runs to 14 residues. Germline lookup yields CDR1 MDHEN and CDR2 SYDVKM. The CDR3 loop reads CASSLWAGPETQYF. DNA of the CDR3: TGTGCCAGCAGTTTATGGGCCGGGCCAGAGACCCAGTACTTC.

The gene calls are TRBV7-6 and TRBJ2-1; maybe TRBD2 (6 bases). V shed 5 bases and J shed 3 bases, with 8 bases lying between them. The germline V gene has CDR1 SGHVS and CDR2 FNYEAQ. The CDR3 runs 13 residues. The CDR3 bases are TGTGCCAGCAGCACGCGGGACTACAATGAGCAGTTCTTC. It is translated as CASSTRDYNEQFF.

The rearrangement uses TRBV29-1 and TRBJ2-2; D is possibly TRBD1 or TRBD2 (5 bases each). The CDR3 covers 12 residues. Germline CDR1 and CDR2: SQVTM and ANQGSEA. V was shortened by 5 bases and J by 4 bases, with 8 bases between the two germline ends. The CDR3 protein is CSVPGSTGELFF. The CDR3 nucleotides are TGCAGCGTTCCAGGGAGCACCGGGGAGCTGTTTTTT.

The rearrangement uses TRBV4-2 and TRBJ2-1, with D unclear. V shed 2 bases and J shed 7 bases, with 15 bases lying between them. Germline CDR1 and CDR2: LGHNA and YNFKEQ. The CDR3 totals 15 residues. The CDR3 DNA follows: TGTGCCAGCAGCCAATCAGCGAACGTTTTAAATGAGCAGTTCTTC. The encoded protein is CASSQSANVLNEQFF.

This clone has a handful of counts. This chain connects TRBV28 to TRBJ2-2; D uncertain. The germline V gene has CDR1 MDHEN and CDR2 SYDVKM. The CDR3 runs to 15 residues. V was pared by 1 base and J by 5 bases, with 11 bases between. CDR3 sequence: CASSLYAMTTGELFF. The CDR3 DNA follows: TGTGCCAGCAGTTTATACGCTATGACTACCGGGGAGCTGTTTTTT.

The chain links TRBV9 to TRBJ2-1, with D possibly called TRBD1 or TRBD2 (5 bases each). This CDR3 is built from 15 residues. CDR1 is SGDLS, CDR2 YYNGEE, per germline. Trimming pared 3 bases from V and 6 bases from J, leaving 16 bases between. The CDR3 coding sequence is TGTGCCAGCAGCGAAACCGGGACCCCTGCCAATGAGCAGTTCTTC. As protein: CASSETGTPANEQFF.

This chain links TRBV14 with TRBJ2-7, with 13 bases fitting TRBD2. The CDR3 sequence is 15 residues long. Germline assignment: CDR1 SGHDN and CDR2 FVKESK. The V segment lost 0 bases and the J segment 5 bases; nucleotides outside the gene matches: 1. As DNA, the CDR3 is TGTGCCAGCAGCCAAGAACTAGCGGGAGGGGACGAGCAGTACTTC. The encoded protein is CASSQELAGGDEQYF. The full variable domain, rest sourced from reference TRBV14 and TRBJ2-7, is EAGVTQFPSHSVIEKGQTVTLRCDPISGHDNLYWYRRVMGKEIKFLLHFVKESKQDESGMPNNRFLAERTGGTYSTLKVQPAELEDSGVYFCASSQELAGGDEQYFGPGTRLTVT.

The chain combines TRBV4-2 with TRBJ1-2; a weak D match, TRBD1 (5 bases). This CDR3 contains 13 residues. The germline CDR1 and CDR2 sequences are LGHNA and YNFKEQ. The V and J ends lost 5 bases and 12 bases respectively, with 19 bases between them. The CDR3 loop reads CASSLSGTSFNTF. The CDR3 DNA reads TGTGCCAGCAGCTTGTCCGGGACCTCATTCAACACCTTC.

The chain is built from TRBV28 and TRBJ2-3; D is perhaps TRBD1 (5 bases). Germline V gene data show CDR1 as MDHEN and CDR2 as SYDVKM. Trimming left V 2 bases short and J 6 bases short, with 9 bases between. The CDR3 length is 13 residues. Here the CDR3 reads CASSLAGWDTQYF. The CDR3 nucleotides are TGTGCCAGCAGTTTAGCAGGGTGGGATACGCAGTATTTT.

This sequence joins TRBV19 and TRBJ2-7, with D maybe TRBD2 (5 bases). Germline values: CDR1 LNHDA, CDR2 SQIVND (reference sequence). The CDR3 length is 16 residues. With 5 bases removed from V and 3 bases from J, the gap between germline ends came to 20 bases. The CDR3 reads CASSPDSTWVYYEQYF. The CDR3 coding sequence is TGTGCCAGTAGTCCGGACTCAACCTGGGTATACTACGAGCAGTACTTC. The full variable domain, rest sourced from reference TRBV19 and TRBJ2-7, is DGGITQSPKYLFRKEGQNVTLSCEQNLNHDAMYWYRQDPGQGLRLIYYSQIVNDFQKGDIAEGYSVSREKKESFPLTVTSAQKNPTAFYLCASSPDSTWVYYEQYFGPGTRLTVT.

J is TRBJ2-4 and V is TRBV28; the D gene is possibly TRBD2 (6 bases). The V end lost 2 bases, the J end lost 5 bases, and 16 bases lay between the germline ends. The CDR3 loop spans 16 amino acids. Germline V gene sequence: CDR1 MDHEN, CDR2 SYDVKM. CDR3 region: CASSLLASVAQNIQYF. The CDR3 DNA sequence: TGTGCCAGCAGTTTACTCGCTAGCGTTGCCCAAAACATTCAGTACTTC.